The 22 T cell receptor beta chains presented below share a single source sample, sequenced in a study of blood T cell repertoires in COVID-19. The assay was immunoSEQ multiplex PCR, and TCRdb's table has in-frame clones only and misses some. The top ten hold 2% to 2.5% of the sample, which has some 200,000 clones, 87% seen once. The source material was PBMCs or T cells enriched from blood (not recorded which). The receptors were gathered from a woman younger than 45 who had recovered from COVID-19.

This chain uses TRBV7-4 with TRBJ1-6; 7 bases fit TRBD1. V trimming: 5 bases; J trimming: 6 bases; junction bases outside the gene matches: 16. This CDR3 is 18 amino acids long. Germline CDR1 SGHVT, CDR2 SQSDAQ. Here the CDR3 DNA reads TGTGCCAGCAGCCCCGGTCTGGGTAGGGGGCCTCGTAATTCACCCCTCCACTTT. Amino acids: CASSPGLGRGPRNSPLHF. Looking up the rest from reference TRBV7-4 and TRBJ1-6 gives the full variable domain: GAGVSQSPRYKVAKRGRDVALRCDSISGHVTLYWYRQTLGQGSEVLTYSQSDAQRDKSGRPSGRFSAERPERSVSTLKIQRTEQGDSAVYLCASSPGLGRGPRNSPLHFGNGTRLTVT.

The chain couples TRBV29-1 to TRBJ1-1; weak D call: TRBD1 (6 bases). Trimming removed 5 bases at V and 1 base at J, with 8 bases between. This CDR3 has 12 amino acids. CDR1 SQVTM and CDR2 ANQGSEA come from the germline V gene. The CDR3 nucleotides read TGCAGCGTTAAGGGACAGAACACTGAAGCTTTCTTT. Its translation is CSVKGQNTEAFF.

V is TRBV6-2 or TRBV6-3 and J is TRBJ1-6; D unclear. The CDR3 runs to 19 residues. The V gene lost 0 bases and the J gene lost 0 bases, with 15 bases spanning the gap. Per the germline V gene, CDR1 is MNHEY and CDR2 is SVGEGT. CDR3 nucleotide sequence: TGTGCCAGCAGTTACTCGGCCCTCAGGAAAAGCTCCTATAATTCACCCCTCCACTTT. It specifies CASSYSALRKSSYNSPLHF.

This sequence joins TRBV7-2 and TRBJ2-3; no clear D gene. Germline lookup yields CDR1 SGHTA and CDR2 FQGNSA. The CDR3 has 16 amino acids. Deletions cut 3 bases from V and 0 bases from J, with 13 bases between. The CDR3 sequence is CASSLIARLSTDTQYF. In DNA form, the CDR3 reads TGTGCCAGCAGCTTGATCGCGCGGCTAAGCACAGATACGCAGTATTTT.

V and J are TRBV15 and TRBJ2-6; 10 bases agree with TRBD1. V lost 1 base, J lost 4 bases, and 13 bases stayed unmatched. The CDR3 sequence is 20 residues long. From germline, CDR1 is LNHNV and CDR2 YYDKDF (reference sequence). CDR3 sequence reads: CATSRGGPGTGVGGANVLTF. CDR3 bases: TGTGCCACCAGCAGAGGCGGTCCGGGGACAGGGGTTGGCGGGGCCAACGTCCTGACTTTC. The variable domain in full, completed from reference TRBV15 and TRBJ2-6, reads DAMVIQNPRYQVTQFGKPVTLSCSQTLNHNVMYWYQQKSSQAPKLLFHYYDKDFNNEADTPDNFQSRRPNTSFCFLDIRSPGLGDTAMYLCATSRGGPGTGVGGANVLTFGAGSRLTVL.

The chain couples TRBV30 to TRBJ1-2, with D tentatively TRBD1 (5 bases). This CDR3 spans 13 amino acids. The V gene lost 4 bases and the J gene lost 10 bases, with 19 bases spanning the gap. Germline V CDR1 and CDR2: GTSNPN, SVGIG (reference sequence). The CDR3 nucleotides read TGTGCCTGGAAACCCCAGGGAGGGACCTCCTACACCTTC. Translation: CAWKPQGGTSYTF.

The rearrangement joins TRBV5-1 to TRBJ1-1, with D possibly being TRBD1 (5 bases). The CDR3 consists of 13 residues. V was cut by 4 bases and J by 3 bases, with 10 bases left in between. Per the germline V gene, CDR1 is SGHRS and CDR2 is YFSETQ. For the CDR3, the DNA is TGCGCCAGCAGCGACAGAGAGGACACTGAAGCTTTCTTT. Translated: CASSDREDTEAFF.

The chain recombines TRBV28 with TRBJ2-7; TRBD1 might be the D (6 bases). Germline V lookup: CDR1 MDHEN, CDR2 SYDVKM. With 3 bases removed from V and 0 bases from J, the gap between germline ends came to 6 bases. This CDR3 has 13 residues. The CDR3 spells CASSLDSSYEQYF. DNA for the CDR3: TGTGCCAGCAGTTTGGACAGCTCCTACGAGCAGTACTTC.

This chain uses TRBV28 with TRBJ1-1, with 9 bases lining up with TRBD1. The CDR3 loop spans 16 amino acids. CDR1 MDHEN and CDR2 SYDVKM come from the germline V gene. The trim removed 2 bases at V and 3 bases at J, leaving 7 bases unmatched. The CDR3 loop is CASSLLGQGLHTEAFF. The CDR3, as DNA: TGTGCCAGCAGTTTACTCGGACAGGGGTTACACACTGAAGCTTTCTTT.

This sequence joins TRBV5-1 and TRBJ2-7; possibly TRBD1 for D (5 bases). The germline V gene has CDR1 SGHRS and CDR2 YFSETQ. Trimming pared 4 bases from V and 2 bases from J, leaving 10 bases between. This CDR3 comprises 13 residues. CDR3 sequence (DNA): TGCGCCAGCAGCCCGGACAAACCCTACGAGCAGTACTTC. This codes for CASSPDKPYEQYF.

The chain has TRBV7-2 and TRBJ2-3; 14 bases line up with TRBD2. The CDR3 sequence is 17 residues long. From germline, CDR1 is SGHTA and CDR2 FQGNSA. Trimming took 2 bases from V and 4 from J; bases not matched to a gene: 5. Written as DNA, the CDR3 is TGTGCCAGCAGCTTATGGTTGACTAGCGGGGGGGCAGATACGCAGTATTTT. Protein sequence: CASSLWLTSGGADTQYF.

J is TRBJ1-2 and V is TRBV18; 9 bases agree with TRBD1. V gave up 3 bases and J gave up 6 bases; unmatched junction bases: 5. Germline lookup yields CDR1 KGHSH and CDR2 LQKENI. The CDR3 is 14 residues long. The CDR3: CASSPRTGVDGYTF. CDR3 DNA sequence: TGTGCCAGCTCACCTAGGACAGGGGTGGATGGCTACACCTTC.

The gene calls are TRBV20-1 and TRBJ1-2; weak D call: TRBD1 (5 bases). The V and J ends lost 6 bases and 7 bases respectively, with 12 bases between them. The CDR3 length is 11 residues. Germline CDR1 and CDR2: DFQATT and SNEGSKA (reference sequence). The CDR3 sequence is CSAQEGFGYTF. As DNA, the CDR3 is TGCAGTGCCCAGGAGGGGTTTGGCTACACCTTC.

The chain has TRBV7-2 and TRBJ2-7, with TRBD2 matching over 14 bases. J gave up 6 bases and V 1 base, and 14 bases lay outside the gene matches. CDR3 size: 19 residues. Germline V CDR1 and CDR2: SGHTA, FQGNSA. In nucleotides, the CDR3 is TGTGCCAGCAGCTTAGTAGCGTCTCGACTAGCGGGGGGGCCGGGCGAGCAGTACTTC. Translating it yields CASSLVASRLAGGPGEQYF. The whole variable domain, filled in from reference TRBV7-2 and TRBJ2-7, reads GAGVSQSPSNKVTEKGKDVELRCDPISGHTALYWYRQSLGQGLEFLIYFQGNSAPDKSGLPSDRFSAERTGGSVSTLTIQRTQQEDSAVYLCASSLVASRLAGGPGEQYFGPGTRLTVT.

The V and J genes are TRBV4-2 and TRBJ2-3, with 8 bases identical to TRBD2. The germline V gene has CDR1 LGHNA and CDR2 YNFKEQ. The CDR3 consists of 16 residues. V was clipped by 3 bases and J by 1 base; unmatched bases: 6. CDR3 nucleotide sequence: TGTGCCAGCAGCCAGGGCGCGGGGGGTGGCACAGATACGCAGTATTTT. Amino acid sequence: CASSQGAGGGTDTQYF.

The rearrangement joins TRBV15 to TRBJ1-5; 7 bases line up with TRBD1. CDR3 length equals 16 residues. CDR1 is LNHNV, CDR2 YYDKDF, per germline (reference sequence). The ends lost 3 bases at V and 4 bases at J; junction bases unmatched: 9. The CDR3 DNA sequence: TGTGCCACCAGCAGCCTTAATGGGACAGCTAATCAGCCCCAGCATTTT. Translating gives CATSSLNGTANQPQHF.

The CDR3 protein is CASSPPNHGELFF. DNA of the CDR3: TGTGCCAGCAGTCCCCCCAATCACGGGGAACTGTTTTTT. The J gene is TRBJ1-4, the V gene TRBV27; unclear D gene. CDR3 length equals 13 residues. Trimming left V 5 bases short and J 12 bases short, with 16 bases between. Per germline, CDR1 MNHEY and CDR2 SMNVEV (reference sequence). The whole variable domain, remainder taken from reference TRBV27 and TRBJ1-4, is EAQVTQNPRYLITVTGKKLTVTCSQNMNHEYMSWYRQDPGLGLRQIYYSMNVEVTDKGDVPEGYKVSRKEKRNFPLILESPSPNQTSLYFCASSPPNHGELFFGSGTQLSVL.

This chain connects TRBV9 to TRBJ2-2; 7 bases are shared with TRBD2. V lost 0 bases and J lost 6; bases outside the gene matches: 2. The CDR3 runs 14 residues. Per germline, CDR1 SGDLS and CDR2 YYNGEE. The CDR3 nucleotides read TGTGCCAGCAGCGTAGCTAGCGGCCCCGGGGAGCTGTTTTTT. This codes for CASSVASGPGELFF. The variable domain in full, with the rest retrieved from reference TRBV9 and TRBJ2-2, is DSGVTQTPKHLITATGQRVTLRCSPRSGDLSVYWYQQSLDQGLQFLIQYYNGEERAKGNILERFSAQQFPDLHSELNLSSLELGDSALYFCASSVASGPGELFFGEGSRLTVL.

The chain links TRBV20-1 to TRBJ2-7; 9 bases are a match to TRBD1. This CDR3 has 15 amino acids. The germline V gene has CDR1 DFQATT and CDR2 SNEGSKA (reference sequence). The V gene end was trimmed by 3 bases and the J gene end by 4 bases; junction bases not matched to a gene: 10. CDR3 sequence reads: CSASGGTGMGYEQYF. Here the CDR3 DNA reads TGCAGTGCTAGTGGCGGGACAGGGATGGGTTACGAGCAGTACTTC.

The J gene is TRBJ2-3, the V gene TRBV11-2, with TRBD2 matching 9 bases. V gave up 1 base and J gave up 0 bases; unmatched junction bases: 2. Germline-derived CDR1 and CDR2 are SGHAT and FQNNGV. The CDR3 totals 16 residues. CDR3 amino acids: CASSLGGLASTDTQYF. Here the CDR3 DNA reads TGTGCCAGCAGCTTAGGCGGACTAGCGAGCACAGATACGCAGTATTTT.

The chain combines TRBV11-2 with TRBJ2-5, with 10 bases lining up with TRBD1. Germline V gene data show CDR1 as SGHAT and CDR2 as FQNNGV. The CDR3 loop spans 16 amino acids. With V trimmed by 2 bases and J by 5 bases, 8 bases remained unmatched. The CDR3 reads CASSLLRTGGSETQYF. CDR3 nucleotide sequence: TGTGCCAGCAGCTTATTACGGACAGGGGGTTCGGAGACCCAGTACTTC.

This clone was seen a handful of times. V usage is TRBV28 and J usage is TRBJ2-2, with 7 bases matching TRBD1. Germline assignment: CDR1 MDHEN and CDR2 SYDVKM. J gave up 2 bases and V 8 bases, and 8 bases lay outside the gene matches. The CDR3 loop spans 15 amino acids. The CDR3 spells CASLAGTANTGELFF. The CDR3 nucleotides are TGTGCCAGCCTCGCCGGGACAGCTAACACCGGGGAGCTGTTTTTT. The full variable domain, with the rest looked up from reference TRBV28 and TRBJ2-2, is DVKVTQSSRYLVKRTGEKVFLECVQDMDHENMFWYRQDPGLGLRLIYFSYDVKMKEKGDIPEGYSVSREKKERFSLILESASTNQTSMYLCASLAGTANTGELFFGEGSRLTVL.